Listed below are T cell receptor beta chains from one sample, sequenced in a study of blood T cell repertoires in COVID-19. Assay used: immunoSEQ multiplex PCR; TCRdb lists only in-frame clones, some missing. Here the sample spans about 210,000 clones, around 83% being singletons. The sample comprised peripheral blood. These receptors were taken from a man aged 45 to 65 with active or convalescent COVID-19. Both conserved end residues are part of each CDR3. A D gene is named only where the DNA matches it firmly. Expanded clones get a size class; other rows say once, few or many, or leave the size out.

v_gene	d_gene	len	abundance	j_gene	CDR3nt	CDR3aa
TRBV15	TRBD2	17	NA	TRBJ2-3	TGTGCCACCAGCCGATCGAGAATGGGCGGGGGGGCTTATACGCAGTATTTT	CATSRSRMGGGAYTQYF
TRBV6-6	TRBD2	17	once	TRBJ2-3	TGTGCCAGCAGTCGTATGGCGCGGGGGGCCAGCACAGATACGCAGTATTTT	CASSRMARGASTDTQYF
TRBV18	NA	16	NA	TRBJ2-6	TGTGCCAGCTCACCACTGCTGAGCTCTGGGGCCAACGTCCTGACTTTC	CASSPLLSSGANVLTF
TRBV7-2	TRBD2	15	NA	TRBJ2-3	TGTGCCAGCAGCTTGTACGGGGGGGCGGCAGATACGCAGTATTTT	CASSLYGGAADTQYF
TRBV5-8	NA	13	NA	TRBJ1-4	TGTGCCAGCAGCTTACAGGGTTATGAAAAACTGTTTTTT	CASSLQGYEKLFF
TRBV29-1	NA	16	few	TRBJ1-2	TGCAGCGTTGTGGCCCGGGTAGGGGGGGCGTACTATGGCTACACCTTC	CSVVARVGGAYYGYTF
TRBV5-6	NA	16	NA	TRBJ1-1	TGTGCCAGCACCCCTGTCGGAGCGGCTAGCGACACTGAAGCTTTCTTT	CASTPVGAASDTEAFF
TRBV7-2	TRBD2	16	NA	TRBJ2-7	TGTGCCAGCAGCACGGGACTAGCGATTCTCTCCTACGAGCAGTACTTC	CASSTGLAILSYEQYF
TRBV15	TRBD1	19	NA	TRBJ2-5	TGTGCCACCAGCAGAGATCTAAGGGACAGAGCCTTGTACCAAGAGACCCAGTACTTC	CATSRDLRDRALYQETQYF
TRBV12-3/TRBV12-4	NA	13	NA	TRBJ2-3	TGTGCCAGCAGTCCAGGGGACCCCCCTACGCAGTATTTT	CASSPGDPPTQYF
TRBV19	NA	13	NA	TRBJ1-5	TGTGCCAGTAGAATCAGGGTCAATCAGCCCCAGCATTTT	CASRIRVNQPQHF
TRBV11-2	TRBD1	17	NA	TRBJ1-2	TGTGCCAGCAGCCGGACCGACAGGGTACTGACGAACTATGGCTACACCTTC	CASSRTDRVLTNYGYTF
TRBV6-2/TRBV6-3	TRBD2	18	NA	TRBJ2-2	TGTGCCAGCAGTTACCTTACCGGGACTAGCGAGATAACCGGGGAGCTGTTTTTT	CASSYLTGTSEITGELFF
TRBV7-2	TRBD1	18	NA	TRBJ1-5	TGTGCCAGCAGCTTAAAAAACCCCGGGACAGGGCTTGGTCAGCCCCAGCATTTT	CASSLKNPGTGLGQPQHF
TRBV7-7	TRBD2	15	NA	TRBJ2-1	TGTGCCAGCAGCTTAGAGCCTAGCGGGCACAATGAGCAGTTCTTC	CASSLEPSGHNEQFF
TRBV7-2	TRBD1	15	NA	TRBJ1-1	TGTGCCAGCAGCTTCCGGGACAGGAGGAACACTGAAGCTTTCTTT	CASSFRDRRNTEAFF
TRBV21-1	NA	16	NA	TRBJ1-2	TGTGCCAGCAGCAAAGGGCGTCGGGAGTTAAACTATGGCTACACCTTC	CASSKGRRELNYGYTF
TRBV19	NA	14	NA	TRBJ2-1	TGTGCCAGTAGTATAATGGGGGCGTCCGATGAGCAGTTCTTC	CASSIMGASDEQFF
TRBV11-3	TRBD1	13	NA	TRBJ2-1	TGTGCCAGCGGGACAGGGGGCATGAATGAGCAGTTCTTC	CASGTGGMNEQFF
TRBV2	NA	16	few	TRBJ2-3	TGTGCCAGCAGTGAAAGCTGGTTCTCTAGCACAGATACGCAGTATTTT	CASSESWFSSTDTQYF
TRBV2	TRBD1	12	NA	TRBJ2-3	TGTGCCAGCGACAGGGGAACAGATACGCAGTATTTT	CASDRGTDTQYF
TRBV29-1	TRBD2	16	NA	TRBJ2-5	TGCAGCCTGACCTGGACTAGCGGGGGGCCGGGGGAGACCCAGTACTTC	CSLTWTSGGPGETQYF
TRBV19	NA	14	NA	TRBJ1-6	TGTGCCAGTACGGCTAGCTCCTATAATTCACCCCTCCACTTT	CASTASSYNSPLHF
TRBV14	TRBD2	16	once	TRBJ2-3	TGTGCCAGCAGCCAAGATACGGCGGGGGGGCAGGATACGCAGTATTTT	CASSQDTAGGQDTQYF
TRBV9	NA	15	NA	TRBJ2-2	TGTGCCAGCTCTGACAGACCGACGAACACCGGGGAGCTGTTTTTT	CASSDRPTNTGELFF
TRBV2	TRBD1	16	NA	TRBJ1-4	TGTGCCAGCTCCCCCCCGACAGGGGGATCGAATGAAAAACTGTTTTTT	CASSPPTGGSNEKLFF